The 18 T cell receptor beta chains in this list originate from one sample, sequenced in a study of blood T cell repertoires in COVID-19. The assay was immunoSEQ multiplex PCR, and TCRdb's table has in-frame clones only and misses some. The sample has about 97,000 clones, 81% seen once. Sequencing used peripheral blood. These receptors originate from a man aged 60 to 75 with acute or convalescent COVID-19.

This clone was recorded a few times. This chain connects TRBV2 to TRBJ1-6; TRBD1 is a possible D gene (6 bases). Between the trimmed V and J ends, which lost 2 bases and 6 bases, there was a span of 14 bases. Germline V gene sequence: CDR1 SNHLY, CDR2 FYNNEI. This CDR3 has 16 amino acids. The CDR3 sequence: CASSEQLTGANSPLHF. DNA of the CDR3: TGTGCCAGCAGTGAACAGTTGACAGGCGCTAATTCACCCCTCCACTTT.

This chain joins TRBV18 and TRBJ1-5; D gene ambiguous. Germline loops: CDR1 KGHSH, CDR2 LQKENI. The CDR3 is 14 residues long. Trimming took off 1 base at V and 0 bases at J, with 4 bases between the two ends. The CDR3 loop reads CASSPLGSNQPQHF. Here the CDR3 DNA reads TGTGCCAGCTCACCACTCGGTAGCAATCAGCCCCAGCATTTT.

This rearrangement joins TRBV27 to TRBJ2-7, with 10 bases fitting TRBD2. The V gene end was trimmed by 0 bases and the J gene end by 4 bases; junction bases not matched to a gene: 12. CDR3 length: 18 amino acids. Germline values: CDR1 MNHEY, CDR2 SMNVEV (reference sequence). CDR3 loop: CASSLSMMSGRVGYEQYF. CDR3 in DNA: TGTGCCAGCAGTTTATCGATGATGAGCGGGAGGGTAGGGTACGAGCAGTACTTC.

The J gene is TRBJ2-1, the V gene TRBV4-1; no reliable D call. The CDR3 is 14 residues long. In germline, CDR1 is MGHRA, CDR2 YSYEKL. The V end lost 1 base, the J end lost 9 bases, and 13 bases lay between the germline ends. This CDR3 reads CASSQGLDFGEQFF. CDR3 in DNA: TGCGCCAGCAGCCAAGGTTTAGATTTCGGTGAGCAGTTCTTC.

This chain joins TRBV5-1 and TRBJ2-5, with 8 bases aligning to TRBD2. Germline V gene sequence: CDR1 SGHRS, CDR2 YFSETQ. This CDR3 spans 14 amino acids. With V trimmed by 6 bases and J by 5 bases, 9 bases remained unmatched. In DNA form, the CDR3 reads TGCGCCAGCACTCCCGGGGGGGTTTCGGAGACCCAGTACTTC. Translating it yields CASTPGGVSETQYF.

The V and J genes are TRBV7-8 and TRBJ2-1; 8 bases align to TRBD2. The CDR3 is 15 residues long. V was clipped by 3 bases and J by 3 bases; unmatched bases: 4. The V gene's germline CDR1 is SGHVS and CDR2 FQNEAQ. The CDR3 spells CASSLLAGGYNEQFF. The CDR3 DNA sequence: TGTGCCAGCAGCTTGCTTGCGGGAGGCTACAATGAGCAGTTCTTC.

CDR3 amino acids: CASSFPGVRNNEQFF. DNA for the CDR3: TGTGCCAGCAGTTTCCCGGGAGTGAGAAACAATGAGCAGTTCTTC. The gene calls are TRBV28 and TRBJ2-1; the D gene is possibly TRBD2 (6 bases). Germline values: CDR1 MDHEN, CDR2 SYDVKM. This CDR3 is built from 15 residues. The V end lost 3 bases, the J end lost 5 bases, and 14 bases lay between the germline ends.

The rearrangement links TRBV5-1 to TRBJ2-7, with 9 bases that match TRBD1. This CDR3 comprises 14 residues. Germline assignment: CDR1 SGHRS and CDR2 YFSETQ. V dropped 0 bases and J dropped 7; count of bases not matched to a gene: 5. CDR3: CASSLDRGHGEQYF. For the CDR3, the DNA is TGCGCCAGCAGCTTGGACAGGGGGCATGGGGAGCAGTACTTC.

As to this clone: Other DNA sequences in this specimen translate into the identical CDR3. V gene TRBV7-2 combines with J gene TRBJ1-1; no reliable D call. The CDR3 consists of 15 residues. The V gene's germline CDR1 is SGHTA and CDR2 FQGNSA. V was trimmed by 1 base and J by 0 bases, leaving 9 bases between them. The CDR3 DNA follows: TGTGCCAGCAGCTTAGTTACGGGGATGAACACTGAAGCTTTCTTT. It translates to CASSLVTGMNTEAFF.

V gene TRBV29-1 combines with J gene TRBJ2-1; D perhaps matches TRBD2 (6 bases). Germline-derived CDR1 and CDR2 are SQVTM and ANQGSEA. Trimming took off 0 bases at V and 0 bases at J, with 15 bases between the two ends. The CDR3 has 17 residues. CDR3 coding DNA: TGCAGCGTTGAAGACCTTGGACTCGGGGGCTCCTACAATGAGCAGTTCTTC. Protein sequence: CSVEDLGLGGSYNEQFF.

The chain uses TRBV19 and TRBJ2-7, with a weak D call TRBD1 (6 bases). The ends were cut back, 3 bases at V and 5 bases at J, with 17 bases in the middle. This CDR3 has 15 amino acids. The germline CDR1 and CDR2 sequences are LNHDA and SQIVND (reference sequence). The CDR3 DNA follows: TGTGCCAGTAGTATTTCGGGCAGGGGTTTCGACGAGCAGTACTTC. It encodes CASSISGRGFDEQYF. Together with reference TRBV19 and TRBJ2-7, the CDR3 gives the full variable domain: DGGITQSPKYLFRKEGQNVTLSCEQNLNHDAMYWYRQDPGQGLRLIYYSQIVNDFQKGDIAEGYSVSREKKESFPLTVTSAQKNPTAFYLCASSISGRGFDEQYFGPGTRLTVT.

This chain joins TRBV6-5 and TRBJ1-3; D not resolved. This CDR3 region has 14 residues. Trimming pared 10 bases from V and 0 bases from J, leaving 13 bases between. CDR1 and CDR2 (germline): MNHEY, SVGAGI. CDR3 DNA sequence: TGTGCCACCTTGGCGGTGAGCTCTGGAAACACCATATATTTT. The encoded protein is CATLAVSSGNTIYF.

This clone was found once. The chain recombines TRBV27 with TRBJ2-3; 7 nucleotides match TRBD2. J gave up 5 bases and V 5 bases, and 10 bases lay outside the gene matches. CDR1 is MNHEY, CDR2 SMNVEV, per germline (reference sequence). This CDR3 has 15 amino acids. CDR3 in amino acids: CASSILANIGDTQYF. The CDR3 region has the DNA TGTGCCAGCAGTATACTAGCGAATATCGGAGATACGCAGTATTTT.

The chain uses TRBV11-2 and TRBJ2-7; 11 nucleotides match TRBD2. The CDR3 consists of 16 residues. CDR1 is SGHAT and CDR2 is FQNNGV in the germline V gene. V shed 7 bases, J shed 1 base, and the junction held 9 bases outside the gene matches. The CDR3: CASKHSGRAASYEQYF. CDR3 in DNA: TGTGCCAGCAAACATAGCGGGAGGGCCGCATCCTACGAGCAGTACTTC.

J is TRBJ1-4 and V is TRBV4-1; TRBD1 matches 9 bases. The CDR3 loop spans 14 amino acids. In germline, CDR1 is MGHRA, CDR2 YSYEKL. J was trimmed by 8 bases and V by 6 bases; bases with no gene match: 7. The chain's CDR3 is CASRGQGLWEKLFF. CDR3 coding DNA: TGCGCCAGCAGGGGACAGGGACTTTGGGAAAAACTGTTTTTT.

The J gene is TRBJ1-2, the V gene TRBV5-6; no reliable D call. Germline-derived CDR1 and CDR2 are SGHDT and YYEEEE. The CDR3 consists of 13 residues. V lost 0 bases and J lost 3, with 6 bases in between. CDR3 sequence: CASSLDRYYGYTF. The CDR3 region has the DNA TGTGCCAGCAGCTTGGACAGATACTATGGCTACACCTTC. The full variable domain, in which reference TRBV5-6 and TRBJ1-2 provide the parts outside the CDR3, is DAGVTQSPTHLIKTRGQQVTLRCSPKSGHDTVSWYQQALGQGPQFIFQYYEEEERQRGNFPDRFSGHQFPNYSSELNVNALLLGDSALYLCASSLDRYYGYTFGSGTRLTVV.

This sequence joins TRBV5-1 and TRBJ2-5; 10 bases fit TRBD1. Trimming at V came to 0 bases and at J to 3 bases, leaving 2 bases not matched to a gene. The CDR3 runs to 15 residues. CDR1 and CDR2 from the germline V gene are SGHRS and YFSETQ. CDR3 bases: TGCGCCAGCAGCTTGGAGGGACAGGGGAAAGAGACCCAGTACTTC. Protein: CASSLEGQGKETQYF.

The V and J genes are TRBV5-8 and TRBJ2-2; D might be TRBD2 (7 bases). Germline CDR1 SGHTS, CDR2 YDEGEE. The CDR3 has 17 residues. V was trimmed by 10 bases and J by 7 bases, leaving 29 bases between them. The CDR3 loop reads CAGPARGGAVIRGELFF. The CDR3, as DNA: TGTGCCGGCCCAGCTAGGGGGGGCGCAGTAATCCGCGGGGAGCTGTTTTTT.